This TCR beta chain was sequenced during a study of cytomegalovirus exposure and HLA in healthy donors. Findings and limits, study-wide: Most CMV-associated TCR beta chains were later found to appear HLA-restricted. With high specificity and sensitivity, the classifier reportedly diagnosed cytomegalovirus status.

The PCR made use of 60 Vbeta and 13 Jbeta primers. Using immunoSEQ multiplex PCR, the repertoire was profiled, and TCRdb retains in-frame clones only, with some absent. This sample has 100,000 to 150,000 clones; roughly 63% occur once, and the top ten carry approximately 1.5%. The donors comprised healthy bone marrow donors. Comments on this clone: Its antigen is still unknown.

Sample: PBMCs. The TCR originated in a man aged 30-40 years in good health and CMV-seropositive.

The CDR3 DNA reads as TGCGCCAGCAGCCCCTTTGGACAGGGAGAGAATGAGCAGTTCTTC. It translates to CASSPFGQGENEQFF. This chain connects TRBV4-1 to TRBJ2-1, with 8 bases matching TRBD1. Unmatched junction bases numbered 9, after V lost 4 bases and J lost 7 bases. Per the germline V gene, CDR1 is MGHRA and CDR2 is YSYEKL. CDR3 size: 15 residues.